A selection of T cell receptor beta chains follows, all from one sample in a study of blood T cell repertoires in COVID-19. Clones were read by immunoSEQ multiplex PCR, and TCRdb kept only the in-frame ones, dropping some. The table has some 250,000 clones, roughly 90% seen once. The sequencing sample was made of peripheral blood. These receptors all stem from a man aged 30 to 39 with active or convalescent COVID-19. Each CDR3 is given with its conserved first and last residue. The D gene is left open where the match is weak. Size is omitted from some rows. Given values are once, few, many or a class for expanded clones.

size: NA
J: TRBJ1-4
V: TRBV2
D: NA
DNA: TGTGCCAGCAAACAGCCAAAGACAGGAAGTAATGAAAAACTGTTTTTT
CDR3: CASKQPKTGSNEKLFF

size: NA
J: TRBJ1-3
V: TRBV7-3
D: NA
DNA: TGTGCCAGCAGCCCCTCGGGCTCTGGAAACACCATATATTTT
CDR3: CASSPSGSGNTIYF

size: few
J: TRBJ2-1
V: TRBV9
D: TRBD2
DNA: TGTGCCAGCAGCGTTACAGGAGGCGGGGGGGCGAATGAGCAGTTCTTC
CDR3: CASSVTGGGGANEQFF

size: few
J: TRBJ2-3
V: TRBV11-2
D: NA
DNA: TGTGCCAGCAGCGTGGGGGACACGAGCACAGATACGCAGTATTTT
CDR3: CASSVGDTSTDTQYF

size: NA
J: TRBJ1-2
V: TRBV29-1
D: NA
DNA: TGCAGCGCCCGGACAGAGATAAATGGCTACACCTTC
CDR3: CSARTEINGYTF

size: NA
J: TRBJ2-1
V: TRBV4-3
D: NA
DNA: TGCGCCAGCAGCCCGGGATATGGCGAGAGCTCCTACAATGAGCAGTTCTTC
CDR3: CASSPGYGESSYNEQFF

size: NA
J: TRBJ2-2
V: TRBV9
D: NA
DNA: TGTGCCAGCAGCGCCCGACAGAACACCGGGGAGCTGTTTTTT
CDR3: CASSARQNTGELFF

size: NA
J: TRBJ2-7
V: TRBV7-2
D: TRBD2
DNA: TGTGCCAGCAGACTAGATCTATCAGCGGGGGGGCTCTACGAGCAGTACTTC
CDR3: CASRLDLSAGGLYEQYF

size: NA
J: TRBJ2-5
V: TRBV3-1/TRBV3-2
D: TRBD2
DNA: TGTGCCAGCAGCCAAGGCTTACTAGCGGGGGGAGGAGAGACCCAGTACTTC
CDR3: CASSQGLLAGGGETQYF

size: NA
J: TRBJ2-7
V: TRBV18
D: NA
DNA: TGTGCCAGCTCACCCCCGAGGGCGTCCTCCTACGAGCAGTACTTC
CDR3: CASSPPRASSYEQYF

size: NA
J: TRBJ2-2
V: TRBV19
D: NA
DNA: TGTGCCAGTAGTACTTACTCGAACACCGGGGAGCTGTTTTTT
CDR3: CASSTYSNTGELFF

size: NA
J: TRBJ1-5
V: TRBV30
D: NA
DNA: TGTGCCTGGAATAAGGGACTATATAGCAATCAGCCCCAGCATTTT
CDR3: CAWNKGLYSNQPQHF

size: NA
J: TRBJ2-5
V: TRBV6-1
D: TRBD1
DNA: TGTGCCAGCAGTGACCTAGGACAGGGTCGGGAGACCCAGTACTTC
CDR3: CASSDLGQGRETQYF

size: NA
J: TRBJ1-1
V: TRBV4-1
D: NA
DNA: TGCGCCAGCAGCCAATTACAGGGGAACACTGAAGCTTTCTTT
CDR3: CASSQLQGNTEAFF

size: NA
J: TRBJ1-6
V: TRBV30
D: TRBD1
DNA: TGTGCCTGGATGACAGGGGGAGCCTATAATTCACCCCTCCACTTT
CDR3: CAWMTGGAYNSPLHF

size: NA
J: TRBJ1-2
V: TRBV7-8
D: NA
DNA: TGTGCCAGCAGCTTAGGGGGGGGGCGCAACTATGGCTACACCTTC
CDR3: CASSLGGGRNYGYTF